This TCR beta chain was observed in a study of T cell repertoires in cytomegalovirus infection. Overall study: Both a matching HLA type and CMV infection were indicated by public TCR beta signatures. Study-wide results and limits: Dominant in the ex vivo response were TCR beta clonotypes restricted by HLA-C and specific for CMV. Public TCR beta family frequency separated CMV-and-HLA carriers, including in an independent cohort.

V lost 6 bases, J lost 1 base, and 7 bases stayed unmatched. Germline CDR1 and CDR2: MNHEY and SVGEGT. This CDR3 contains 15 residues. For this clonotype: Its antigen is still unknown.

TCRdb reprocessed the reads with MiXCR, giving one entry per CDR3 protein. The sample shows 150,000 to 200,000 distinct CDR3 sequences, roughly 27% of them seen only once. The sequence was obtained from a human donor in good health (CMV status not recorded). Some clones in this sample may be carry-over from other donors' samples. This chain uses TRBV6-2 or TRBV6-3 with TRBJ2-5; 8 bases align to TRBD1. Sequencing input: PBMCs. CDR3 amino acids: CASSPGQGVQETQYF. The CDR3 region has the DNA TGTGCCAGCAGCCCTGGACAGGGTGTCCAAGAGACCCAGTACTTC.